This TCR beta chain was obtained from a study of T cells in Graves' hyperthyroidism and ophthalmopathy (dated by TCRdb to the late 2010s). Regarding the research as a whole: Peripheral blood was sampled at the time of initial diagnosis, prior to any treatment. For training and testing, the roughly 97 patients in the discovery cohort were randomly divided in a 7:3 ratio. After sampling, hyperthyroidism patients received methimazole starting at 30 mg daily, and ophthalmopathy patients received high-dose intravenous methylprednisolone. In several Graves' hyperthyroidism patients, the study also compared T-cell repertoires from thyroid tissue with T-cell repertoires from blood. The paper reports TCR Vbeta CDR3 sequencing of some 140 peripheral blood samples: around 41 ophthalmopathy, under 80 hyperthyroidism and approximately 17 progressor patients. TCR V-J signatures able to tell the groups apart were searched for in a discovery cohort of 90 to 100 patients, of whom under 45 had Graves' ophthalmopathy and about 55 had stable Graves' hyperthyroidism. An independent validation cohort of fewer than 20 hyperthyroidism patients and about 16 patients who later progressed to ophthalmopathy tested prospective prediction of ophthalmopathy.

The CDR1 and CDR2 encoded by the germline V gene are SGHRS and YFSETQ. From the cysteine up to the phenylalanine, the CDR3 has a length of 14 residues. Just CDR3 DNA is preserved here, 42 bases in frame from base 1. V is cut by 1 base and J by 3 bases, and the space between the germline ends is 8 bases. The TCR beta CDR3 regions were amplified from the RNA transcripts. The first round of RT-PCR for the TCR CDR3 was performed with the HTBI primer set and the Qiagen OneStep RT-PCR kit. A second multiplex PCR round built the libraries, followed by size selection and purification. Sequencing of the libraries was done on an Illumina HiSeq2000 using paired-end 100 bp reads. In the authors' own workflow: SOAPnuke was used to process the raw data, with reads discarded if the reads contained adapters or uncalled bases, had a mean Phred below 15, or lacked an exact constant-primer or identifier match. High-quality paired reads were merged using COPE v1.2.5, and each unique nucleotide sequence was defined as a clonotype. MiTCR v1.1 was used to align clonotypes to the IMGT TRBV, TRBD and TRBJ reference segments. Only V-J combinations with frequency above 0.0001, covering about 99% of repertoires, were analysed. A TCS score was defined as the ratio between F50 (clonal expansion) and ExV (chaos), using BLOSUM62-based TCRdist between CDR3 peptides within each V-J. Welch's t-statistics and random forest reduced 450 to 600 V-J features to 10 to 15, which were used in a naive Bayes classifier (R e1071). Through fastp at Q25 and MiXCR, TCRdb rebuilt clones from the public reads, retaining in-frame beta chains. Each CDR3 protein appears once, grouped with its most common genes and DNA. What appears here as the V and J calls and clone size reflects TCRdb's work, not the paper's. The table for this sample lists roughly 250,000 distinct CDR3 sequences; 20% to 25% of them were counted only once. The ten largest make up around 60% of the sample.

General findings and caveats noted by the study authors: In validation, the model predicted progression to ophthalmopathy with approximately 69% sensitivity and approximately 74% specificity, a median of 6.5 months before onset. No statistical method was used to fix the sample size in advance, and group allocation was not hidden from the investigators. A 13 V-J signature model separated ophthalmopathy from stable hyperthyroidism, with over 85% sensitivity and just under 84% specificity in cross-validation and 80%/75% in testing. Most expanded thyroid clonotypes (frequency above 0.001) were also found in blood, which suggests that blood repertoires may mirror thyroid immune responses.

In the ophthalmopathy patients, disease was moderately to severely active, with a Clinical Activity Score of 3 or more, a NOSPECS grade of 4 or more, and a duration of less than 3 months. The study excluded patients with uncontrolled infections, other autoimmune diseases, pregnancy or lactation. Diagnoses were established on the basis of clinical symptoms, serum thyroxine and TRAb, thyroid ultrasound, and orbital computed tomography. PBMCs were isolated from 7.5 to 10 ml of fresh peripheral blood by Ficoll-Paque density gradient centrifugation. Total RNA was extracted using Trizol reagent, and RNA quality was assessed on an Agilent 2100 Bioanalyzer. Turning to this clonotype: Its antigen specificity is not known. Base-call qualities are not available, and no considerably larger clone is one nucleotide away.

The chain links TRBV5-1 with TRBJ2-1; the D gene is unclear. The sequencing input was blood. The receptor comes from a man younger than 45 with Graves' ophthalmopathy. The CDR3: CASSLRAGYNEQFF. The sequence in DNA is TGCGCCAGCAGCTTGAGGGCAGGCTACAATGAGCAGTTCTTC. The reference TRBV5-1 and TRBJ2-1 proteins fill in what lies around the CDR3, so the full variable domain reads KAGVTQTPRYLIKTRGQQVTLSCSPISGHRSVSWYQQTPGQGLQFLFEYFSETQRNKGNFPGRFSGRQFSNSRSEMNVSTLELGDSALYLCASSLRAGYNEQFFGPGTRLTVL.